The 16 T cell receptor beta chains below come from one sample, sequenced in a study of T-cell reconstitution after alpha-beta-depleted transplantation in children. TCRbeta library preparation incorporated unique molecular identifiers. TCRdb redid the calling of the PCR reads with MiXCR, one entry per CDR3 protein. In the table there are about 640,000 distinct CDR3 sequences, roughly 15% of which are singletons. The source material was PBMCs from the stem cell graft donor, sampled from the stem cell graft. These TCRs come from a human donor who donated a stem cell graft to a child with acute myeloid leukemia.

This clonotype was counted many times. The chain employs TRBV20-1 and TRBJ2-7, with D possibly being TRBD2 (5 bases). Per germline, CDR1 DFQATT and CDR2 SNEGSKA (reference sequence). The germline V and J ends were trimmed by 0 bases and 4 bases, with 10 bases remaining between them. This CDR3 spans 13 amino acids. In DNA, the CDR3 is TGCAGTGCTAGAGATCTAGCCTTGTACGAGCAGTACTTC. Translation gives CSARDLALYEQYF.

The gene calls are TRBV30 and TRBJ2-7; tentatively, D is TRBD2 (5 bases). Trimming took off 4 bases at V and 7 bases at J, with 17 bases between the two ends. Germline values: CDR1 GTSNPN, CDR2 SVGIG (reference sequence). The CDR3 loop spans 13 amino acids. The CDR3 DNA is TGTGCCTGGACGGCGGAGCGGCCGTTGGAGCAGTACTTC. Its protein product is CAWTAERPLEQYF.

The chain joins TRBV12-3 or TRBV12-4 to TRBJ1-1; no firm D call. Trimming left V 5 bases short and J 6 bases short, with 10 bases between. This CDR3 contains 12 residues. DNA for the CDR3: TGTGCCAGCAGTCGGATAGGGTCTGAAGCTTTCTTT. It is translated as CASSRIGSEAFF.

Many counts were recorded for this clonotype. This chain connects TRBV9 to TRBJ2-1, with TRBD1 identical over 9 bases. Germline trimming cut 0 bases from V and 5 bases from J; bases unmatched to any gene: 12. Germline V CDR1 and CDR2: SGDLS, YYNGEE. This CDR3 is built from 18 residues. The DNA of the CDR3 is TGTGCCAGCAGCGTAGAGGGGACAGGGAGTTCTCTTAACAATGAGCAGTTCTTC. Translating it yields CASSVEGTGSSLNNEQFF.

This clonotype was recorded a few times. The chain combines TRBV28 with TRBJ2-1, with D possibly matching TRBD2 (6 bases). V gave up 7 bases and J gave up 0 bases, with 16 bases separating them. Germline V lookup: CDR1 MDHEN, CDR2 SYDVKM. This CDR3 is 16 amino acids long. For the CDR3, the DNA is TGTGCCAGCACCTCCTTCGCGGGGAGCTCCTACAATGAGCAGTTCTTC. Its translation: CASTSFAGSSYNEQFF.

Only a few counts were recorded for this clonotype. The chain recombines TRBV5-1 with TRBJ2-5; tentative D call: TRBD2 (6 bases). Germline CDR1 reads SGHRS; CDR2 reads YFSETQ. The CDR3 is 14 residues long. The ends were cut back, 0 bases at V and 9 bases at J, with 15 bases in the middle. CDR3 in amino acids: CASSLERRARAQYF. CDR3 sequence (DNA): TGCGCCAGCAGCTTGGAACGGAGGGCCCGGGCCCAGTACTTC.

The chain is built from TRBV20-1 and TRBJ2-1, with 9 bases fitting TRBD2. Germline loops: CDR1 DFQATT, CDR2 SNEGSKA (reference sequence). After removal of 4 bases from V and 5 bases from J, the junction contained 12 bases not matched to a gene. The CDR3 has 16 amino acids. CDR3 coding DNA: TGCAGTGCTACTCGCGGGGGGGCCTGGAGGAACAATGAGCAGTTCTTC. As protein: CSATRGGAWRNNEQFF.

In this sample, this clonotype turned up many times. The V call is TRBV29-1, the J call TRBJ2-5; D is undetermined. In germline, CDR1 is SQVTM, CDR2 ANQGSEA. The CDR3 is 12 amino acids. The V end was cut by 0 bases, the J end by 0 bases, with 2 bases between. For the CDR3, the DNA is TGCAGCGTTGAAGAATACCAAGAGACCCAGTACTTC. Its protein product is CSVEEYQETQYF.

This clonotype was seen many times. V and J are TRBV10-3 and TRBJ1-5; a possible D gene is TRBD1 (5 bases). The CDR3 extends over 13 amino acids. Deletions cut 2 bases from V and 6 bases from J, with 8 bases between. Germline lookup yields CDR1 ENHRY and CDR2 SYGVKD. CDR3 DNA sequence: TGTGCCATCAGTGAGGGGGCGTCTCAGCCCCAGCATTTT. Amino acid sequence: CAISEGASQPQHF.

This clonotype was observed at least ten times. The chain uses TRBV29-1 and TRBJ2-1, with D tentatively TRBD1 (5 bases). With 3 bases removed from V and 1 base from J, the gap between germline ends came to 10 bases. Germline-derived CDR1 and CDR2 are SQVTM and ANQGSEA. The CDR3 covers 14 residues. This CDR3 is CSVDGRVSYNEQFF. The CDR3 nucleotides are TGCAGCGTTGACGGCAGGGTATCCTACAATGAGCAGTTCTTC.

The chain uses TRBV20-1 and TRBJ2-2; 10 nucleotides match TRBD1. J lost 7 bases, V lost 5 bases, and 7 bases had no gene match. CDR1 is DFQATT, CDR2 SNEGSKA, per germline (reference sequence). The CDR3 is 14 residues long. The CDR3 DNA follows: TGCAGTGCTCCGACAGGGGGCGCGGGCGGGGAGCTGTTTTTT. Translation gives CSAPTGGAGGELFF.

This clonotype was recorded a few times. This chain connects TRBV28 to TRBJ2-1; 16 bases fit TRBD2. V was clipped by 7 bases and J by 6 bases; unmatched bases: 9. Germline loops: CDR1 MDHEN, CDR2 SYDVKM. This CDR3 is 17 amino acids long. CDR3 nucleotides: TGTGCCAGCATTACGGGGACTAGCGGGGGGGCAGGCAATGAGCAGTTCTTC. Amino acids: CASITGTSGGAGNEQFF.

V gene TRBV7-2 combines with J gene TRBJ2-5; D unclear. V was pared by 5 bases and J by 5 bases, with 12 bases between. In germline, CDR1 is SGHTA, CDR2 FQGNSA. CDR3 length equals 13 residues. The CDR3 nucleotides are TGTGCCAGCAGCCCCGCCAGGTTGGAGACCCAGTACTTC. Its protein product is CASSPARLETQYF.

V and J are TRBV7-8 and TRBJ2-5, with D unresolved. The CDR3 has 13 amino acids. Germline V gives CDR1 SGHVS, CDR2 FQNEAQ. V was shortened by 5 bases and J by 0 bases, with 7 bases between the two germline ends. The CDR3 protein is CASSRTHQETQYF. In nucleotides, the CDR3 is TGTGCCAGCAGCCGTACACACCAAGAGACCCAGTACTTC.

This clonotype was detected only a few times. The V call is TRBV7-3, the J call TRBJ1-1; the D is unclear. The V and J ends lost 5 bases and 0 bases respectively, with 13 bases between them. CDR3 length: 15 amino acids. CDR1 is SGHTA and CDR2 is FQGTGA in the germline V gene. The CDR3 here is CASSPSAPMNTEAFF. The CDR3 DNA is TGTGCCAGCAGCCCAAGTGCTCCCATGAACACTGAAGCTTTCTTT.

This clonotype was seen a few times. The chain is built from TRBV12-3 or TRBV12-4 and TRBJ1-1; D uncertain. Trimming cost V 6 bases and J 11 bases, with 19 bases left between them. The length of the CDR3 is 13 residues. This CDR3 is CASSAGVGKTAFF. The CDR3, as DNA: TGTGCCAGCAGCGCAGGAGTAGGGAAGACTGCTTTCTTT.